The 27 T cell receptor beta chains reported below all come from one sample, sequenced in a study of OX40 agonist ivuxolimab in advanced cancers. The method was the immunoSEQ multiplex PCR assay. The immuneACCESS repertoire file appears here via TCRdb, limited to in-frame rearrangements. These files lack a portion of the clones; in checked studies, under half of the deficit traces to unresolved V genes, and the cause of the others is not known. This sample comprises 48,000 or so clones, nearly 85% of them detected only once. The ten largest clones capture 0.95% to 1.5% of the sample. The sequences come from CD4+ or CD8+ T cells sorted from blood, collected in a trial of the OX40 agonist ivuxolimab. The receptors were sampled from an adult with an advanced solid tumor such as melanoma, head and neck, liver or kidney cancer.

This clone was observed a single time. The chain is built from TRBV18 and TRBJ2-7, with unresolved D. Trimming cost V 3 bases and J 1 base, with 13 bases left between them. Germline-derived CDR1 and CDR2 are KGHSH and LQKENI. This CDR3 has 15 amino acids. The CDR3 is CASSPQAIQSYEQYF. The CDR3 DNA follows: TGTGCCAGCTCACCTCAGGCGATCCAGTCCTACGAGCAGTACTTC.

CDR3 coding DNA: TGTGCCAGCAGTTACCGACGTAGGACGAGTAATTCACCCCTCCACTTT. Encoded protein: CASSYRRRTSNSPLHF. The V call is TRBV6-6, the J call TRBJ1-6; D is undetermined. The CDR3 loop spans 16 amino acids. Germline V gene lookup returns CDR1 MNHNY and CDR2 SVGAGI (reference sequence). The V and J ends lost 2 bases and 6 bases respectively, with 14 bases between them.

V and J are TRBV7-4 and TRBJ1-1, with D uncertain. Per the germline V gene, CDR1 is SGHVT and CDR2 is SQSDAQ. V gave up 3 bases and J gave up 1 base, with 9 bases separating them. The CDR3 is 14 residues long. The chain's CDR3 is CASSLTPGNTEAFF. The CDR3 region has the DNA TGTGCCAGCAGCTTGACCCCCGGGAACACTGAAGCTTTCTTT.

This clone is a singleton in its sample. The rearrangement links TRBV9 to TRBJ2-1; TRBD2 matches at 7 bases. V shed 7 bases and J 3 bases; nucleotides not matched to a gene: 10. This CDR3 comprises 15 residues. Germline loops: CDR1 SGDLS, CDR2 YYNGEE. CDR3 DNA: TGTGCCAGCCTTCCCGCCGAGCGGGGCTACAATGAGCAGTTCTTC. Its protein product is CASLPAERGYNEQFF. Full variable domain (missing parts from reference TRBV9 and TRBJ2-1): DSGVTQTPKHLITATGQRVTLRCSPRSGDLSVYWYQQSLDQGLQFLIQYYNGEERAKGNILERFSAQQFPDLHSELNLSSLELGDSALYFCASLPAERGYNEQFFGPGTRLTVL.

This clone was observed a single time. The chain employs TRBV6-6 and TRBJ2-7; 7 bases agree with TRBD1. The length of the CDR3 is 15 residues. V lost 0 bases to trimming and J lost 1 base; unmatched junction nucleotides: 3. The germline CDR1 and CDR2 sequences are MNHNY and SVGAGI (reference sequence). For the CDR3, the DNA is TGTGCCAGCAGTTACTCTCGGGACAGTTCCTACGAGCAGTACTTC. This translates into CASSYSRDSSYEQYF.

The CDR3 DNA follows: TGTGCCAGCAGCCTTCCCGTGAGACTAGCGGGCACCTACAATGAGCAGTTCTTC. Translating it yields CASSLPVRLAGTYNEQFF. The chain couples TRBV7-9 to TRBJ2-1; 10 bases fit TRBD2. The CDR3 has 18 amino acids. With V trimmed by 5 bases and J by 2 bases, 12 bases remained unmatched. Looked up from germline, CDR1 is SEHNR and CDR2 is FQNEAQ (reference sequence). The full variable domain, rest sourced from reference TRBV7-9 and TRBJ2-1, is DTGVSQNPRHKITKRGQNVTFRCDPISEHNRLYWYRQTLGQGPEFLTYFQNEAQLEKSRLLSDRFSAERPKGSFSTLEIQRTEQGDSAMYLCASSLPVRLAGTYNEQFFGPGTRLTVL.

The gene calls are TRBV21-1 and TRBJ1-6. TRBV21-1 is deemed a pseudogene. This CDR3 has 15 residues. DNA of the CDR3: TGTGCCAGCAGCCCCTCCCAGGGAGAAAATTCACCCCTCCACTTT. This codes for CASSPSQGENSPLHF.

The V gene is TRBV7-2, the J gene TRBJ2-1, with TRBD2 identical over 10 bases. The CDR3 consists of 16 residues. Germline V gene lookup returns CDR1 SGHTA and CDR2 FQGNSA. The V segment lost 6 bases and the J segment 3 bases; nucleotides outside the gene matches: 8. CDR3 coding DNA: TGTGCCAGCAGTGAGGGGTCTAGCGGGGGCTACAATGAGCAGTTCTTC. Its translation: CASSEGSSGGYNEQFF.

There are a few counts of this clone. The chain is built from TRBV6-5 and TRBJ1-6; a possible D gene is TRBD1 (5 bases). Germline V gene data show CDR1 as MNHEY and CDR2 as SVGAGI. V dropped 6 bases and J dropped 7 bases, with 13 bases sitting between them. The CDR3 totals 14 residues. CDR3: CASSKGYLNSPLHF. The CDR3 DNA sequence: TGTGCCAGCAGCAAGGGGTACCTAAATTCACCCCTCCACTTT.

The rearrangement uses TRBV28 and TRBJ2-7; 10 bases are a match to TRBD2. The length of the CDR3 is 15 residues. Germline-derived CDR1 and CDR2 are MDHEN and SYDVKM. Trimming took 3 bases from V and 1 from J; bases not matched to a gene: 3. The CDR3 DNA is TGTGCCAGCAGTTTTCTACTAGCGGGGTCCTACGAGCAGTACTTC. As protein: CASSFLLAGSYEQYF.

This rearrangement joins TRBV19 to TRBJ2-2, with 10 bases matching TRBD1. The J segment lost 8 bases and the V segment lost 7 bases, leaving 7 bases of the junction unmatched. Germline values: CDR1 LNHDA, CDR2 SQIVND (reference sequence). CDR3 length equals 14 residues. The CDR3 region has the DNA TGTGCCAGTATTCCGGGACAGGGGTTAGGGGAGCTGTTTTTT. This codes for CASIPGQGLGELFF.

The chain links TRBV11-2 to TRBJ1-1, with 9 bases that match TRBD1. The CDR3 has 19 residues. The germline gives CDR1 SGHAT, CDR2 FQNNGV. V was pared by 5 bases and J by 1 base, with 17 bases of the junction left unmatched. In DNA, the CDR3 is TGTGCCAGCAGCCACTATACAGGGGGCATTAGGCATTCGAACACTGAAGCTTTCTTT. The encoded protein is CASSHYTGGIRHSNTEAFF.

V and J are TRBV7-2 and TRBJ2-3, with D hard to call. The germline V and J ends were trimmed by 5 bases and 5 bases, with 8 bases remaining between them. The V gene's germline CDR1 is SGHTA and CDR2 FQGNSA. The CDR3 spans 12 residues. The CDR3 DNA reads TGTGCCAGCAGCCTGATCGGAGATACGCAGTATTTT. It yields the protein CASSLIGDTQYF. The whole variable domain, filled in from reference TRBV7-2 and TRBJ2-3, reads GAGVSQSPSNKVTEKGKDVELRCDPISGHTALYWYRQSLGQGLEFLIYFQGNSAPDKSGLPSDRFSAERTGGSVSTLTIQRTQQEDSAVYLCASSLIGDTQYFGPGTRLTVL.

The rearrangement links TRBV7-2 to TRBJ1-6; D is undetermined. Germline-derived CDR1 and CDR2 are SGHTA and FQGNSA. The CDR3 spans 12 residues. V lost 4 bases, J lost 13 bases, and 11 bases lay in between. Here the CDR3 DNA reads TGTGCCAGCAGCTCCGCAAATGGGCCCCTCCACTTT. Protein product: CASSSANGPLHF.

The chain uses TRBV7-9 and TRBJ2-5; 8 bases are a match to TRBD1. This CDR3 contains 15 residues. Losses at the gene ends were 3 bases for V and 2 bases for J; bases not matched to a gene: 5. Germline loops: CDR1 SEHNR, CDR2 FQNEAQ (reference sequence). CDR3 coding DNA: TGTGCCAGCAGCTTGGTCGACAGGGGACAAGAGACCCAGTACTTC. Protein sequence: CASSLVDRGQETQYF.

V usage is TRBV7-2 and J usage is TRBJ2-1, with 10 nucleotides matching TRBD2. CDR3 length equals 15 residues. V lost 5 bases, J lost 3 bases, and 4 bases stayed unmatched. CDR1 and CDR2 (germline): SGHTA, FQGNSA. CDR3 in DNA: TGTGCCAGCAGCCGAACTAGCGGGGTCTACAATGAGCAGTTCTTC. This translates into CASSRTSGVYNEQFF.

The chain combines TRBV5-1 with TRBJ2-3; 10 bases line up with TRBD2. Per the germline V gene, CDR1 is SGHRS and CDR2 is YFSETQ. Losses at the gene ends were 0 bases for V and 4 bases for J; bases not matched to a gene: 2. The CDR3 length is 15 residues. The CDR3 loop reads CASSLAGLAADTQYF. CDR3 nucleotides: TGCGCCAGCAGCTTGGCCGGACTAGCGGCAGATACGCAGTATTTT. The whole variable domain, remainder taken from reference TRBV5-1 and TRBJ2-3, is KAGVTQTPRYLIKTRGQQVTLSCSPISGHRSVSWYQQTPGQGLQFLFEYFSETQRNKGNFPGRFSGRQFSNSRSEMNVSTLELGDSALYLCASSLAGLAADTQYFGPGTRLTVL.

V and J are TRBV5-6 and TRBJ2-2; tentatively, D is TRBD2 (7 bases). The CDR3 extends over 15 amino acids. CDR1 and CDR2 from the germline V gene are SGHDT and YYEEEE. Between the trimmed V and J ends, which lost 3 bases and 3 bases, there was a span of 12 bases. In nucleotides, the CDR3 is TGTGCCAGCAGCTCGGGGGGCAGCTACACCGGGGAGCTGTTTTTT. Translated: CASSSGGSYTGELFF.

The chain uses TRBV1 and TRBJ2-1; the table's D call, TRBD2, was not checked against the DNA. TRBV1 is noted as a pseudogene. The CDR3 has 18 residues. The DNA for the CDR3 is TGCACCAGCAGCCAAGGGCTAGGGGCTAGCGGGGGGTACAATGAGCAGTTCTTC. This sequence encodes CTSSQGLGASGGYNEQFF.

The chain couples TRBV7-2 to TRBJ2-5; D is unclear. Between the trimmed V and J ends, which lost 5 bases and 0 bases, there was a span of 7 bases. Germline V gene data show CDR1 as SGHTA and CDR2 as FQGNSA. This CDR3 region has 13 residues. The DNA of the CDR3 is TGTGCCAGCAGCCTAAAGTACCAAGAGACCCAGTACTTC. The encoded protein is CASSLKYQETQYF.

The rearrangement links TRBV7-2 to TRBJ1-1; perhaps TRBD1 as D (5 bases). CDR1 is SGHTA and CDR2 is FQGNSA in the germline V gene. This CDR3 region has 15 residues. Trimming removed 2 bases at V and 4 bases at J, with 14 bases between. For the CDR3, the DNA is TGTGCCAGCAGCTTAAGAACAGCGCAGGGCACTGAAGCTTTCTTT. Translation gives CASSLRTAQGTEAFF.

The chain joins TRBV5-4 to TRBJ1-6, with TRBD1 matching 10 bases. The CDR3 loop spans 15 amino acids. The ends lost 3 bases at V and 7 bases at J; junction bases unmatched: 4. Germline lookup yields CDR1 SGHNT and CDR2 YYREEE (reference sequence). CDR3 protein: CASSSGTGVNSPLHF. In DNA, the CDR3 is TGTGCCAGCAGCTCCGGGACAGGGGTAAATTCACCCCTCCACTTT.

CDR3 protein: CSVDTTDTQYF. As DNA, the CDR3 is TGCAGCGTAGACACCACAGATACGCAGTATTTT. The chain recombines TRBV29-1 with TRBJ2-3; D unclear. CDR3 length: 11 amino acids. V was pared by 6 bases and J by 2 bases, with 6 bases between. CDR1 is SQVTM, CDR2 ANQGSEA, per germline.

The V and J genes are TRBV30 and TRBJ1-6; D not resolved. CDR3 size: 13 residues. V gave up 1 base and J gave up 7 bases, with 8 bases separating them. Germline V gene sequence: CDR1 GTSNPN, CDR2 SVGIG (reference sequence). The CDR3 region is CAWSGGLNSPLHF. CDR3 nucleotides: TGTGCCTGGAGTGGGGGTTTAAATTCACCCCTCCACTTT.

V is TRBV6-6 and J is TRBJ1-5, with a possible D match to TRBD1 (5 bases). The CDR3 loop spans 13 amino acids. V was clipped by 0 bases and J by 9 bases, with 9 bases between them. Germline V gene data show CDR1 as MNHNY and CDR2 as SVGAGI (reference sequence). CDR3 coding DNA: TGTGCCAGCAGTTACTCGGGGCCGTGGCCCCAGCATTTT. Translation gives CASSYSGPWPQHF.

The chain is built from TRBV6-4 and TRBJ1-1; a weak D match, TRBD1 (6 bases). The CDR3 is made up of 14 amino acids. Trimming shortened V by 6 bases and J by 11 bases, and 22 bases separated the two germline ends. CDR1 MRHNA and CDR2 SNTAGT come from the germline V gene. The CDR3 loop reads CASRFRGKGVEAFF. In nucleotides, the CDR3 is TGTGCCAGCAGGTTCAGGGGTAAGGGCGTAGAGGCTTTCTTT.

V is TRBV5-1 and J is TRBJ2-7; D is ambiguous. Looked up from germline, CDR1 is SGHRS and CDR2 is YFSETQ. V shed 4 bases and J shed 3 bases, with 17 bases lying between them. The CDR3 sequence is 15 residues long. In DNA, the CDR3 is TGCGCCAGCAGCGTGGATATGGAATCGGGCTACGAGCAGTACTTC. Its protein product is CASSVDMESGYEQYF.